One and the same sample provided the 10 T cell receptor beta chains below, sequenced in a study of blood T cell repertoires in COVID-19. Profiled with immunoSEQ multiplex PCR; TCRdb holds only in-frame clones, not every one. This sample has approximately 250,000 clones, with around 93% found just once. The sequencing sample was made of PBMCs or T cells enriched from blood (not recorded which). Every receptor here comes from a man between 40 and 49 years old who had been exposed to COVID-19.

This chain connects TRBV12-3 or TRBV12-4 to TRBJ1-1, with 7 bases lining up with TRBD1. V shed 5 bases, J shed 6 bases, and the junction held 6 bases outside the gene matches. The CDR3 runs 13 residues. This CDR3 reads CASSQGQLAEAFF. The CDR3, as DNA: TGTGCCAGCAGTCAGGGACAGCTCGCTGAAGCTTTCTTT.

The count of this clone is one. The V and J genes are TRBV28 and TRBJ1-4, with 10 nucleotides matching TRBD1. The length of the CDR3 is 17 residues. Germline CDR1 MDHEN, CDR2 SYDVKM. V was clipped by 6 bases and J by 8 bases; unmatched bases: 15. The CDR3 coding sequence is TGTGCCAGCAGGAGTCCTCGACGGACAGGGGGGAAAGAAAAACTGTTTTTT. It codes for CASRSPRRTGGKEKLFF.

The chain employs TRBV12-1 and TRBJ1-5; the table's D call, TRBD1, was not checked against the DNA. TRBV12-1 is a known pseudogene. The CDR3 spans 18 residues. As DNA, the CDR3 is TGTGCCAGCCCCGCCCACGACAGGGGATCATATAGCAATCAGCCCCAGCATTTT. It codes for CASPAHDRGSYSNQPQHF.

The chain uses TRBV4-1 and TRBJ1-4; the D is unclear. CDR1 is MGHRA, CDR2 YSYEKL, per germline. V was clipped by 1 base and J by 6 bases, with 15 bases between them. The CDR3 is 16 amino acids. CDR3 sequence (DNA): TGCGCCAGCAGCCAAGGCTTCAGTGAGCGTGATGAAAAACTGTTTTTT. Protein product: CASSQGFSERDEKLFF.

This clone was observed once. The chain's CDR3 is CASSVQGRGETQYF. The CDR3 nucleotides read TGTGCCAGCAGCGTACAGGGAAGAGGAGAGACCCAGTACTTC. This chain connects TRBV9 to TRBJ2-5; the D gene is possibly TRBD1 (5 bases). CDR1 is SGDLS and CDR2 is YYNGEE in the germline V gene. This CDR3 is 14 amino acids long. The germline V and J ends were trimmed by 1 base and 4 bases, with 11 bases remaining between them.

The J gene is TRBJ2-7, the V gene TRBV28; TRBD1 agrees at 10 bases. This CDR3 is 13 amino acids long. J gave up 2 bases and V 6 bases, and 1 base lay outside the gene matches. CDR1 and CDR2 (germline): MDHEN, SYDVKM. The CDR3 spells CASRGQGTYEQYF. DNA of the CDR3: TGTGCCAGCAGGGGACAGGGGACCTACGAGCAGTACTTC.

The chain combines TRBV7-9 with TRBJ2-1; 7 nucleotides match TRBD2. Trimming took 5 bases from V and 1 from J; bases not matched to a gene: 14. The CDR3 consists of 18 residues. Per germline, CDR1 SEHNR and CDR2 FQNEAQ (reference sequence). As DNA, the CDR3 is TGTGCCAGCAGCCCTCATTCGTCGCTAGCGGCATCCTACAATGAGCAGTTCTTC. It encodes CASSPHSSLAASYNEQFF.

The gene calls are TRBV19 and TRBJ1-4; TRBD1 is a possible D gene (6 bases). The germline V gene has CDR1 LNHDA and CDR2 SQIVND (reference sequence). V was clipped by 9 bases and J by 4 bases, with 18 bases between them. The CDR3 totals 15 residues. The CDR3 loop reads CASQHSGQINEKLFF. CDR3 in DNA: TGTGCCAGCCAGCACTCAGGACAGATTAATGAAAAACTGTTTTTT.

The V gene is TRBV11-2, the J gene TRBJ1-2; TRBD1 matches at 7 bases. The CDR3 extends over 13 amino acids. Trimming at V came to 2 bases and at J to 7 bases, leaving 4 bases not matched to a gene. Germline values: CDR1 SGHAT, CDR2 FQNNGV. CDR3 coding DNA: TGTGCCAGCAGCTTAACAGGGGCCGGTGGCTACACCTTC. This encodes CASSLTGAGGYTF. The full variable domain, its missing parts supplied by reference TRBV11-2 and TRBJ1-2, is EAGVAQSPRYKIIEKRQSVAFWCNPISGHATLYWYQQILGQGPKLLIQFQNNGVVDDSQLPKDRFSAERLKGVDSTLKIQPAKLEDSAVYLCASSLTGAGGYTFGSGTRLTVV.

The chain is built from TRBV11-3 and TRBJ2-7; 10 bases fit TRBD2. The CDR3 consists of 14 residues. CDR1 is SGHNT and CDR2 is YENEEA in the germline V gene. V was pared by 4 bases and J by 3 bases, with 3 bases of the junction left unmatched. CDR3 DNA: TGTGCCAGCAGCTCACTAGCGGGGTACTACGAGCAGTACTTC. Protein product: CASSSLAGYYEQYF. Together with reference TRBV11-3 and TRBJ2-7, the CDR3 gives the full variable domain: EAGVVQSPRYKIIEKKQPVAFWCNPISGHNTLYWYLQNLGQGPELLIRYENEEAVDDSQLPKDRFSAERLKGVDSTLKIQPAELGDSAVYLCASSSLAGYYEQYFGPGTRLTVT.